One and the same sample provided the 29 T cell receptor beta chains below, sequenced in a study of OX40 agonist ivuxolimab in advanced cancers. The assay was immunoSEQ multiplex PCR, and TCRdb's table has in-frame clones only and misses some. Of 95,000 or so clones in the sample, around 85% were seen once. Sequencing was performed on CD4+ or CD8+ T cells sorted from blood, taken in a trial of the OX40 agonist ivuxolimab. Receptors were obtained from an adult with an advanced solid tumor such as melanoma, head and neck, liver or kidney cancer.

V usage is TRBV19 and J usage is TRBJ2-3; TRBD2 matches 11 bases. The CDR3 loop spans 17 amino acids. Germline loops: CDR1 LNHDA, CDR2 SQIVND (reference sequence). V shed 4 bases, J shed 2 bases, and the junction held 8 bases outside the gene matches. CDR3 DNA sequence: TGTGCCAGTAGTAAAAGACTAGCGGGACTGATCACAGATACGCAGTATTTT. Amino acids: CASSKRLAGLITDTQYF.

The CDR3 sequence: CASRGGDWDTGELFF. CDR3 bases: TGTGCCAGCAGGGGGGGAGATTGGGACACCGGGGAGCTGTTTTTT. The rearrangement links TRBV2 to TRBJ2-2; a weak D match, TRBD2 (6 bases). CDR1 is SNHLY and CDR2 is FYNNEI in the germline V gene. The V end lost 6 bases, the J end lost 3 bases, and 14 bases lay between the germline ends. The CDR3 is 15 residues long.

The CDR3 reads CATSQGGVPTDTQYF. The CDR3 nucleotides are TGTGCCACCAGCCAGGGGGGGGTTCCGACAGATACGCAGTATTTT. The chain joins TRBV15 to TRBJ2-3; possibly TRBD1 or TRBD2 for D (7 bases each). V was trimmed by 5 bases and J by 3 bases, leaving 15 bases between them. This CDR3 is built from 15 residues. Germline-derived CDR1 and CDR2 are LNHNV and YYDKDF (reference sequence).

The V gene is TRBV18, the J gene TRBJ1-3; 10 bases align to TRBD1. V lost 3 bases, J lost 2 bases, and 1 base stayed unmatched. This CDR3 spans 15 amino acids. Per germline, CDR1 KGHSH and CDR2 LQKENI. The CDR3 DNA is TGTGCCAGCTCACCCGGGACAGGGGCTGGAAACACCATATATTTT. Its protein is CASSPGTGAGNTIYF.

This clone was detected only a few times. The V call is TRBV9, the J call TRBJ2-7, with 9 bases matching TRBD1. The germline gives CDR1 SGDLS, CDR2 YYNGEE. The CDR3 totals 15 residues. V lost 0 bases to trimming and J lost 3 bases; unmatched junction nucleotides: 4. This chain's CDR3 is CASSVAGTGNYEQYF. In DNA, the CDR3 is TGTGCCAGCAGCGTAGCGGGGACAGGGAACTACGAGCAGTACTTC. The full variable domain, in which reference TRBV9 and TRBJ2-7 provide the parts outside the CDR3, is DSGVTQTPKHLITATGQRVTLRCSPRSGDLSVYWYQQSLDQGLQFLIQYYNGEERAKGNILERFSAQQFPDLHSELNLSSLELGDSALYFCASSVAGTGNYEQYFGPGTRLTVT.

The genes are TRBV25-1 and TRBJ1-5; maybe TRBD1 (5 bases). Germline V CDR1 and CDR2: MGHDK, SYGVNS. The CDR3 consists of 14 residues. The V and J ends lost 0 bases and 4 bases respectively, with 7 bases between them. The CDR3 DNA is TGTGCCAGCAGTGAATATGGGGGTAATCAGCCCCAGCATTTT. Translated, it gives CASSEYGGNQPQHF. Complete variable domain (other parts from reference TRBV25-1 and TRBJ1-5): EADIYQTPRYLVIGTGKKITLECSQTMGHDKMYWYQQDPGMELHLIHYSYGVNSTEKGDLSSESTVSRIRTEHFPLTLESARPSHTSQYLCASSEYGGNQPQHFGDGTRLSIL.

This chain links TRBV6-1 with TRBJ2-2; 7 nucleotides match TRBD2. Trimming took 6 bases from V and 0 from J; bases not matched to a gene: 4. CDR3 length equals 15 residues. The germline gives CDR1 MNHNS, CDR2 SASEGT. The CDR3 DNA sequence: TGTGCCAGCAGCCAAAGCGGGACGAACACCGGGGAGCTGTTTTTT. Protein: CASSQSGTNTGELFF.

The chain joins TRBV11-3 to TRBJ2-3; the match to TRBD2 covers 8 bases. The CDR3 runs 15 residues. J gave up 0 bases and V 2 bases, and 1 base lay outside the gene matches. CDR1 SGHNT and CDR2 YENEEA come from the germline V gene. The CDR3 nucleotides read TGTGCCAGCAGCTTATTAGCGGGGAGCACAGATACGCAGTATTTT. As protein: CASSLLAGSTDTQYF. The complete variable domain, with remaining parts taken from reference TRBV11-3 and TRBJ2-3, reads EAGVVQSPRYKIIEKKQPVAFWCNPISGHNTLYWYLQNLGQGPELLIRYENEEAVDDSQLPKDRFSAERLKGVDSTLKIQPAELGDSAVYLCASSLLAGSTDTQYFGPGTRLTVL.

The J gene is TRBJ2-1, the V gene TRBV2; 8 nucleotides agree with TRBD2. V shed 3 bases, J shed 4 bases, and the junction held 14 bases outside the gene matches. This CDR3 is 18 amino acids long. CDR1 is SNHLY, CDR2 FYNNEI, per germline. CDR3 region: CASSDSRVGSGGYNEQFF. CDR3 bases: TGTGCCAGCAGTGATAGTAGGGTGGGAAGCGGGGGATACAATGAGCAGTTCTTC.

The chain combines TRBV7-2 with TRBJ2-1; 8 bases are a match to TRBD1. V shed 5 bases, J shed 8 bases, and the junction held 11 bases outside the gene matches. The CDR3 runs 15 residues. CDR1 is SGHTA, CDR2 FQGNSA, per germline. Here the CDR3 DNA reads TGTGCCAGCAGCCCAAATGGACAGGGAGTCTATGAGCAGTTCTTC. Translation gives CASSPNGQGVYEQFF.

This sequence joins TRBV25-1 and TRBJ2-6; D not certain. Trimming took 9 bases from V and 0 from J, leaving 3 bases between them. This CDR3 contains 12 residues. Germline loops: CDR1 MGHDK, CDR2 SYGVNS. CDR3 amino acids: CASHSGANVLTF. The DNA of the CDR3 is TGTGCCAGTCACTCTGGGGCCAACGTCCTGACTTTC.

The chain couples TRBV7-2 to TRBJ2-3, with D possibly called TRBD1 or TRBD2 (6 bases each). This CDR3 has 15 residues. V dropped 6 bases and J dropped 8 bases, with 21 bases sitting between them. Germline assignment: CDR1 SGHTA and CDR2 FQGNSA. Here the CDR3 reads CASSQFLGGSSTQYF. CDR3 DNA sequence: TGTGCCAGCAGTCAATTTCTCGGGGGCTCGAGTACGCAGTATTTT.

V is TRBV28 and J is TRBJ2-3; 9 nucleotides align to TRBD2. This CDR3 comprises 14 residues. Germline assignment: CDR1 MDHEN and CDR2 SYDVKM. With V trimmed by 9 bases and J by 2 bases, 6 bases remained unmatched. Here the CDR3 reads CASASGALTDTQYF. The CDR3 DNA reads as TGTGCCAGTGCTAGCGGGGCCCTCACAGATACGCAGTATTTT.

CDR3 nucleotide sequence: TGTGCCAGCAGCTTGACGGCAACGAACACTGAAGCTTTCTTT. It is translated as CASSLTATNTEAFF. The rearrangement links TRBV11-3 to TRBJ1-1; D remains unclear. The CDR3 spans 14 residues. Trimming pared 3 bases from V and 1 base from J, leaving 9 bases between. Germline loops: CDR1 SGHNT, CDR2 YENEEA.

The chain carries TRBV9 and TRBJ2-3, with TRBD2 identical over 10 bases. The V gene end was trimmed by 4 bases and the J gene end by 4 bases; junction bases not matched to a gene: 3. The CDR3 runs to 14 residues. Germline values: CDR1 SGDLS, CDR2 YYNGEE. The CDR3 coding sequence is TGTGCCAGCAGCCCCCTAGCGGGAGCAGATACGCAGTATTTT. Translating it yields CASSPLAGADTQYF.

The genes are TRBV29-1 and TRBJ1-1; D gene uncertain. The CDR3 consists of 11 residues. Per germline, CDR1 SQVTM and CDR2 ANQGSEA. Deletions cut 5 bases from V and 5 bases from J, with 9 bases between. The CDR3, as DNA: TGCAGCGTTCCTTCGGGGACTGAAGCTTTCTTT. Translation gives CSVPSGTEAFF.

The chain joins TRBV7-8 to TRBJ2-7; the match to TRBD2 covers 9 bases. V lost 3 bases, J lost 3 bases, and 9 bases stayed unmatched. Germline V lookup: CDR1 SGHVS, CDR2 FQNEAQ. The CDR3 loop spans 16 amino acids. Here the CDR3 DNA reads TGTGCCAGCAGCTTGGACGGGACTAGCAGCTACTACGAGCAGTACTTC. Protein: CASSLDGTSSYYEQYF. The variable domain in full, with the rest retrieved from reference TRBV7-8 and TRBJ2-7, is GAGVSQSPRYKVAKRGQDVALRCDPISGHVSLFWYQQALGQGPEFLTYFQNEAQLDKSGLPSDRFFAERPEGSVSTLKIQRTQQEDSAVYLCASSLDGTSSYYEQYFGPGTRLTVT.

This chain connects TRBV11-2 to TRBJ1-2; D might be TRBD1 (6 bases). Trimming took off 7 bases at V and 5 bases at J, with 17 bases between the two ends. CDR1 SGHAT and CDR2 FQNNGV come from the germline V gene. The CDR3 is 14 amino acids. The CDR3 DNA sequence: TGTGCCAGCAAACCAGGGCGAGGGGGGTATGGCTACACCTTC. As protein: CASKPGRGGYGYTF.

CDR3 DNA sequence: TGCGCCAGCAGGAGCGGACTAGCGGGGGGTAAAGATACGCAGTATTTT. Protein product: CASRSGLAGGKDTQYF. This chain connects TRBV10-1 to TRBJ2-3; TRBD2 matches 14 bases. Losses at the gene ends were 6 bases for V and 5 bases for J; bases not matched to a gene: 7. The CDR3 contains 16 residues. CDR1 and CDR2 (germline): WNHNN, SYGVQD (reference sequence).

This rearrangement joins TRBV7-2 to TRBJ2-7, with D uncertain. From germline, CDR1 is SGHTA and CDR2 FQGNSA. Between the trimmed V and J ends, which lost 3 bases and 3 bases, there was a span of 9 bases. This CDR3 is built from 13 residues. CDR3 loop: CASSFSPGYEQYF. DNA for the CDR3: TGTGCCAGCAGCTTCTCCCCGGGCTACGAGCAGTACTTC.

This chain uses TRBV5-6 with TRBJ1-5; perhaps TRBD1 as D (5 bases). Germline assignment: CDR1 SGHDT and CDR2 YYEEEE. V dropped 3 bases and J dropped 0 bases, with 10 bases sitting between them. The CDR3 loop spans 15 amino acids. The CDR3 loop reads CASSSDSGSNQPQHF. For the CDR3, the DNA is TGTGCCAGCAGCTCAGACAGTGGTAGCAATCAGCCCCAGCATTTT.

The chain has TRBV7-3 and TRBJ2-5; TRBD1 matches 10 bases. There are 15 residues in the CDR3. CDR1 is SGHTA and CDR2 is FQGTGA in the germline V gene. Trimming at V came to 5 bases and at J to 4 bases, leaving 7 bases not matched to a gene. The CDR3: CASSDRDRGGETQYF. The CDR3 DNA follows: TGTGCCAGCAGCGACCGGGACAGGGGAGGAGAGACCCAGTACTTC.

The chain uses TRBV18 and TRBJ2-2; tentatively, D is TRBD1 (6 bases). The CDR3 runs 15 residues. Trimming shortened V by 3 bases and J by 1 base, and 9 bases separated the two germline ends. The germline gives CDR1 KGHSH, CDR2 LQKENI. Here the CDR3 reads CASSPLTGNTGELFF. Written as DNA, the CDR3 is TGTGCCAGCTCACCCCTGACAGGGAACACCGGGGAGCTGTTTTTT.

The chain uses TRBV11-3 and TRBJ1-6; a possible D gene is TRBD1 (5 bases). Germline CDR1 reads SGHNT; CDR2 reads YENEEA. V lost 0 bases and J 7 bases, leaving 7 bases between the germline ends. The CDR3 covers 14 residues. CDR3 residues: CASSLDEGNSPLHF. The DNA of the CDR3 is TGTGCCAGCAGCTTAGATGAGGGGAATTCACCCCTCCACTTT.

The CDR3 region is CASQFSGLSSCTF. For the CDR3, the DNA is TGTGCCAGCCAGTTTTCTGGGTTGAGTAGTTGCACCTTC. V is TRBV28 and J is TRBJ1-2, with D hard to call. The germline V gene encodes CDR1 MDHEN and CDR2 SYDVKM. V lost 8 bases and J lost 13, with 23 bases in between. The CDR3 spans 13 residues.

V and J are TRBV6-6 and TRBJ2-7; D is possibly TRBD2 (5 bases). The CDR3 contains 14 residues. Germline V lookup: CDR1 MNHNY, CDR2 SVGAGI (reference sequence). The V gene lost 2 bases and the J gene lost 0 bases, with 8 bases spanning the gap. CDR3 amino acids: CASSYGGPSYEQYF. In nucleotides, the CDR3 is TGTGCCAGCAGTTACGGCGGGCCCTCCTACGAGCAGTACTTC.

In this sample, this clone turned up once. The chain has TRBV4-3 and TRBJ2-2; 8 bases are shared with TRBD2. CDR1 is LGHNA and CDR2 is YSLEER in the germline V gene. The CDR3 is 16 residues long. V lost 0 bases and J lost 7; bases outside the gene matches: 7. In nucleotides, the CDR3 is TGCGCCAGCAGCCAAGACAGCGGGAGTGGATACGGGGAGCTGTTTTTT. As protein: CASSQDSGSGYGELFF.

The CDR3 reads CASQDWGFTGELFF. As DNA, the CDR3 is TGTGCCAGCCAGGACTGGGGGTTCACCGGGGAGCTGTTTTTT. This chain uses TRBV13 with TRBJ2-2; D is possibly TRBD1 or TRBD2 (5 bases each). CDR1 is PRHDT, CDR2 FYEKMQ, per germline (reference sequence). The V end was cut by 8 bases, the J end by 4 bases, with 14 bases between. The CDR3 runs 14 residues.

With respect to this clone: The identical CDR3 is also encoded by other nucleotide sequences in the sample. The chain is built from TRBV28 and TRBJ2-3, with D hard to call. V was pared by 1 base and J by 0 bases, with 2 bases between. The CDR3 loop spans 13 amino acids. Germline V lookup: CDR1 MDHEN, CDR2 SYDVKM. Written as DNA, the CDR3 is TGTGCCAGCAGTTTATCCAGCACAGATACGCAGTATTTT. Protein sequence: CASSLSSTDTQYF.